One T cell receptor beta chain is described in this entry. The data derive from a study of blood T cell repertoires in COVID-19. Germline values: CDR1 LNHDA, CDR2 SQIVND (reference sequence). Between the trimmed V and J ends, which lost 6 bases and 8 bases, there was a span of 7 bases. This CDR3 contains 10 residues. Study processing details: Amplification from reference gene primers served as the basis for estimated nucleated cell counts. Profiling relied on immunoSEQ multiplex PCR, and the TCRdb table lists in-frame clones only, not all of them. V and J calls and clone size are as listed in that table; D and trimming were resolved from the DNA. The table lists more than 80,000 clones, about 84% of them singletons.

This clonotype was obtained from a man aged 50-59 years with active COVID-19. The sample was peripheral blood. The V and J genes are TRBV19 and TRBJ1-2; no reliable D call. For the CDR3, the DNA is TGTGCCAGTAGCCGGGAAGGCTACACCTTC. This sequence encodes CASSREGYTF.